A single sample gave rise to the 24 T cell receptor beta chains below, sequenced in a study of CD8 T cells in ankylosing spondylitis. TCRdb reprocessed the 5' RACE reads via MiXCR and lists one record per CDR3 protein. This sample has about 300,000 distinct CDR3 sequences, with about a fifth found just once. Material: blood, either unsorted or a sorted T cell fraction (not recorded which). Receptor source: a female donor with ankylosing spondylitis or in good health (not recorded which).

The chain couples TRBV6-5 to TRBJ1-5, with TRBD1 identical over 7 bases. Germline CDR1 and CDR2: MNHEY and SVGAGI. CDR3 length equals 15 residues. V dropped 6 bases and J dropped 4; count of bases not matched to a gene: 9. CDR3 DNA: TGTGCCAGCAGACTCGGGACAGCGGAAAATCAGCCCCAGCATTTT. Translating gives CASRLGTAENQPQHF.

V gene TRBV10-2 combines with J gene TRBJ2-2; D is perhaps TRBD1 or TRBD2 (5 bases each). In germline, CDR1 is WSHSY, CDR2 SAAADI. Trimming removed 6 bases from V and 4 bases from J, with 18 bases in between. The CDR3 contains 16 residues. The CDR3 DNA is TGCGCCAGCAGAGAACCGGGACCTATTCTCACCGGGGAGCTGTTTTTT. It yields the protein CASREPGPILTGELFF.

This clonotype was seen only a few times. The chain combines TRBV19 with TRBJ2-2; no clear D. The germline CDR1 and CDR2 sequences are LNHDA and SQIVND (reference sequence). V shed 6 bases and J shed 7 bases, with 12 bases lying between them. CDR3 length: 13 residues. The CDR3 DNA reads as TGTGCCAGTAGCTCTCCGGGCCGCGGGGAGCTGTTTTTT. Its translation: CASSSPGRGELFF.

This clonotype was seen repeatedly, ten times or more. This chain uses TRBV7-2 with TRBJ1-6; 7 bases are a match to TRBD1. The V gene end was trimmed by 5 bases and the J gene end by 7 bases; junction bases not matched to a gene: 8. Germline CDR1 is SGHTA and CDR2 is FQGNSA. This CDR3 region has 15 residues. The CDR3 spells CASSPRQGRNSPLHF. CDR3 sequence (DNA): TGTGCCAGCAGCCCGCGACAGGGCCGGAATTCACCCCTCCACTTT. The whole variable domain, remainder taken from reference TRBV7-2 and TRBJ1-6, is GAGVSQSPSNKVTEKGKDVELRCDPISGHTALYWYRQSLGQGLEFLIYFQGNSAPDKSGLPSDRFSAERTGGSVSTLTIQRTQQEDSAVYLCASSPRQGRNSPLHFGNGTRLTVT.

The table lists this clonotype with a few counts. This chain connects TRBV20-1 to TRBJ2-5; 10 nucleotides match TRBD2. J gave up 1 base and V 1 base, and 3 bases lay outside the gene matches. CDR3 length: 15 amino acids. Germline loops: CDR1 DFQATT, CDR2 SNEGSKA (reference sequence). The CDR3 coding sequence is TGCAGTGCTAGAGTGAGCGGGAGGGCCCAAGAGACCCAGTACTTC. Residues: CSARVSGRAQETQYF.

V and J are TRBV18 and TRBJ2-7; 14 bases agree with TRBD2. Trimming removed 3 bases from V and 3 bases from J; junction bases left unmatched: 7. Germline CDR1 is KGHSH and CDR2 is LQKENI. The CDR3 totals 17 residues. The CDR3 spells CASSPPGTSGRNYEQYF. The CDR3 DNA sequence: TGTGCCAGCTCACCCCCCGGGACTAGCGGGAGAAACTACGAGCAGTACTTC.

This clonotype was seen a few times. The chain links TRBV10-3 to TRBJ2-2, with 12 bases fitting TRBD1. The V segment lost 8 bases and the J segment 6 bases; nucleotides outside the gene matches: 7. This CDR3 has 15 residues. Germline V CDR1 and CDR2: ENHRY, SYGVKD. The CDR3 reads CAIGTGQGASGELFF. CDR3 DNA sequence: TGTGCCATCGGGACGGGACAGGGGGCTTCCGGGGAGCTGTTTTTT.

In its sample, this clonotype was seen many times. The rearrangement joins TRBV12-3 or TRBV12-4 to TRBJ2-6; D uncertain. Trimming took off 1 base at V and 0 bases at J, with 4 bases between the two ends. This CDR3 region has 15 residues. CDR3: CASSLVVSGANVLTF. Here the CDR3 DNA reads TGTGCCAGCAGTTTAGTGGTCTCTGGGGCCAACGTCCTGACTTTC.

This clonotype has a handful of counts. The chain links TRBV5-4 to TRBJ2-1; possibly TRBD1 or TRBD2 for D (5 bases each). In germline, CDR1 is SGHNT, CDR2 YYREEE (reference sequence). Trimming shortened V by 4 bases and J by 0 bases, and 23 bases separated the two germline ends. There are 19 residues in the CDR3. CDR3 nucleotides: TGTGCCAGCAGCGTGGCCGGGACCGCATCCTTCGGCTCCTACAATGAGCAGTTCTTC. Its protein product is CASSVAGTASFGSYNEQFF.

The rearrangement uses TRBV12-3 or TRBV12-4 and TRBJ2-1; TRBD2 is a possible D gene (6 bases). CDR3 length: 14 amino acids. Trimming removed 6 bases from V and 6 bases from J, with 15 bases in between. CDR3 sequence (DNA): TGTGCCAGCAGCCTCAGGCTAGCGAGCAATGAGCAGTTCTTC. Its translation is CASSLRLASNEQFF.

The chain carries TRBV9 and TRBJ2-7, with TRBD1 identical over 10 bases. Germline V lookup: CDR1 SGDLS, CDR2 YYNGEE. With V trimmed by 6 bases and J by 5 bases, 8 bases remained unmatched. The CDR3 loop spans 14 amino acids. The CDR3, as DNA: TGTGCCAGCACCCGGACAGGGGGATTCGACGAGCAGTACTTC. Translated, it gives CASTRTGGFDEQYF. The entire variable domain, with the rest obtained from reference TRBV9 and TRBJ2-7, is as follows: DSGVTQTPKHLITATGQRVTLRCSPRSGDLSVYWYQQSLDQGLQFLIQYYNGEERAKGNILERFSAQQFPDLHSELNLSSLELGDSALYFCASTRTGGFDEQYFGPGTRLTVT.

The chain combines TRBV3-1 with TRBJ2-3, with D perhaps TRBD1 (6 bases). Trimming cost V 6 bases and J 2 bases, with 15 bases left between them. There are 15 residues in the CDR3. Germline V gene lookup returns CDR1 LGHDT and CDR2 YNNKEL (reference sequence). CDR3 nucleotides: TGTGCCAGCAGAAGGACAGAGCTTTTCACAGATACGCAGTATTTT. Translated: CASRRTELFTDTQYF.

This clonotype was counted a few times. This rearrangement joins TRBV6-2 or TRBV6-3 to TRBJ2-2; maybe TRBD2 (6 bases). The V gene lost 6 bases and the J gene lost 5 bases, with 22 bases spanning the gap. The CDR3 loop spans 17 amino acids. CDR1 is MNHEY and CDR2 is SVGEGT in the germline V gene. This CDR3 is CASRPRAGQGRTGELFF. The CDR3 DNA is TGTGCCAGCAGACCCCGGGCGGGGCAGGGAAGGACCGGGGAGCTGTTTTTT.

CDR3 nucleotides: TGCGCCAGCAGCCAAGATTGGGGATACTATGGCTACACCTTC. This translates into CASSQDWGYYGYTF. The V and J genes are TRBV4-3 and TRBJ1-2, with D unclear. Germline V gene sequence: CDR1 LGHNA, CDR2 YSLEER. The V and J ends lost 0 bases and 3 bases respectively, with 8 bases between them. The CDR3 runs to 14 residues.

This clonotype was seen a handful of times. The chain has TRBV4-2 and TRBJ2-5; 7 positions agree with TRBD2. Germline V gives CDR1 LGHNA, CDR2 YNFKEQ. The junction had 3 bases not matched to a gene; V was cut back by 1 base and J by 4 bases. The CDR3 is 14 residues long. The CDR3 is CASSQAGGPETQYF. The CDR3 region has the DNA TGTGCCAGCAGCCAAGCGGGAGGACCAGAGACCCAGTACTTC.

This CDR3 reads CSARGVAGGGYTF. Written as DNA, the CDR3 is TGCAGTGCTAGAGGGGTCGCCGGGGGTGGCTACACCTTC. This chain links TRBV20-1 with TRBJ1-2; the D gene is possibly TRBD1 (5 bases). CDR1 is DFQATT, CDR2 SNEGSKA, per germline (reference sequence). Trimming stripped 1 base from V and 7 bases from J, with 13 bases between. This CDR3 spans 13 amino acids.

This clonotype showed up just once. The chain has TRBV30 and TRBJ2-1; maybe TRBD2 (5 bases). CDR1 is GTSNPN and CDR2 is SVGIG in the germline V gene (reference sequence). The CDR3 totals 12 residues. The V gene lost 7 bases and the J gene lost 3 bases, with 10 bases spanning the gap. The CDR3 is CASTRDYNEQFF. The CDR3 DNA is TGTGCCTCGACCCGGGACTACAATGAGCAGTTCTTC.

The chain carries TRBV4-2 and TRBJ2-3, with no clear D. The CDR3 runs to 13 residues. Germline V lookup: CDR1 LGHNA, CDR2 YNFKEQ. V lost 1 base and J 7 bases, leaving 9 bases between the germline ends. The CDR3 protein is CASSQGPRHTQYF. The CDR3 nucleotides read TGTGCCAGCAGCCAAGGACCGCGCCATACGCAGTATTTT.

The chain carries TRBV24-1 and TRBJ1-2; 10 bases are a match to TRBD1. J lost 3 bases, V lost 4 bases, and 7 bases had no gene match. The CDR3 sequence is 16 residues long. CDR1 KGHDR and CDR2 SFDVKD come from the germline V gene. The DNA for the CDR3 is TGTGCCACCAGTGAGACCCCCGGGACAGGGGACTATGGCTACACCTTC. Protein sequence: CATSETPGTGDYGYTF.

This clonotype was observed a handful of times. The genes are TRBV15 and TRBJ2-1; D is possibly TRBD1 or TRBD2 (6 bases each). The CDR3 is made up of 15 amino acids. Germline V lookup: CDR1 LNHNV, CDR2 YYDKDF (reference sequence). Trimming took 0 bases from V and 14 from J, leaving 20 bases between them. The CDR3 region has the DNA TGTGCCACCAGCAGAGAAAGGGGGGAGTATCTGGTGAAGTTCTTC. This sequence encodes CATSRERGEYLVKFF.

This clonotype turned up a few times. The chain uses TRBV10-3 and TRBJ2-6, with D possibly being TRBD2 (5 bases). The germline V gene has CDR1 ENHRY and CDR2 SYGVKD. CDR3 length: 15 residues. V was cut by 6 bases and J by 1 base, with 10 bases left in between. The CDR3 is CAIRPPGSGANVLTF. In nucleotides, the CDR3 is TGTGCCATCAGGCCCCCGGGGTCTGGGGCCAACGTCCTGACTTTC.

The chain carries TRBV6-1 and TRBJ1-2; 9 bases are shared with TRBD1. The CDR3 sequence is 13 residues long. CDR1 is MNHNS, CDR2 SASEGT, per germline. V shed 5 bases and J 3 bases; nucleotides not matched to a gene: 1. The CDR3 is CASSTGGHYGYTF. The DNA of the CDR3 is TGTGCCAGCAGTACAGGGGGCCACTATGGCTACACCTTC.

This clonotype was counted between two and nine times. CDR3 in amino acids: CASSKASEYEQYF. The CDR3 DNA is TGTGCCAGCAGCAAAGCATCCGAATACGAGCAGTACTTC. The chain employs TRBV21-1 and TRBJ2-7. TRBV21-1 is designated a pseudogene. This CDR3 comprises 13 residues.

The table lists this clonotype with a few counts. The J gene is TRBJ2-1, the V gene TRBV28; D perhaps matches TRBD2 (7 bases). The CDR3 length is 15 residues. Germline V gene data show CDR1 as MDHEN and CDR2 as SYDVKM. V lost 5 bases and J lost 14, with 25 bases in between. The CDR3, as DNA: TGTGCCAGCAGTCCACCTTTCCTGGCTAAGGGGGGGGAGTTCTTC. This sequence encodes CASSPPFLAKGGEFF.